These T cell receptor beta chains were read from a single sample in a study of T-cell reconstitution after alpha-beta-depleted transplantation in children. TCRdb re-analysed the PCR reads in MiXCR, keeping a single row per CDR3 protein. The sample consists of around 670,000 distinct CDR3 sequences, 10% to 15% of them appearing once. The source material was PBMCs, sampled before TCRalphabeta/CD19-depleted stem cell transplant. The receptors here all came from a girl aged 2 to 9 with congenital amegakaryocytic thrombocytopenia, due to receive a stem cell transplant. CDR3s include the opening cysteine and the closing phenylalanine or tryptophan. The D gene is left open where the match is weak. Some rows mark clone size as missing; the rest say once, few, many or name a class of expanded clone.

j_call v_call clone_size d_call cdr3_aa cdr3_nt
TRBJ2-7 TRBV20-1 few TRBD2 CSAERSSGRYGNEQYF TGCAGTGCAGAAAGAAGTAGCGGGAGGTACGGCAACGAGCAGTACTTC
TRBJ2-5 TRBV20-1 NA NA CGARGGRKQETQYF TGCGGTGCTAGAGGGGGACGGAAACAAGAGACCCAGTACTTC
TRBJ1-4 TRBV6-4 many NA CASSDSPSGGELFF TGTGCCAGCAGTGACTCCCCCTCCGGTGGGGAACTGTTTTTT
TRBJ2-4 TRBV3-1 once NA CACSQASGWENIQYF TGTGCCTGCAGCCAAGCATCAGGCTGGGAAAACATTCAGTACTTC
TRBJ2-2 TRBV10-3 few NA CAITVPSPTGELFF TGTGCCATCACGGTGCCCTCCCCCACCGGGGAGCTGTTTTTT
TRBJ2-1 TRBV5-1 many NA CASSLYWMVEQFF TGCGCCAGCAGCTTATACTGGATGGTTGAGCAGTTCTTC
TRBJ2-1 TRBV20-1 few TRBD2 CSARDLGGRPEVFEQFF TGCAGTGCTAGAGATCTTGGCGGGAGACCCGAGGTTTTTGAGCAGTTCTTC
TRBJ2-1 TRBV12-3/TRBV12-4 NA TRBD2 CASSMTSGRAFFYNEQFF TGTGCCAGCAGTATGACTAGCGGGAGGGCCTTTTTCTACAATGAGCAGTTCTTC
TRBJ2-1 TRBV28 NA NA CASTTGIQGGVNEQFF TGTGCCAGCACCACGGGCATCCAGGGGGGGGTCAATGAGCAGTTCTTC
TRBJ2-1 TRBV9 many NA CASSVGAAPILNEQFF TGTGCCAGCAGCGTGGGGGCAGCTCCCATCCTAAATGAGCAGTTCTTC
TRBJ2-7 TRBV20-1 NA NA CCASRDSYEQYF TGCTGTGCTAGCAGGGACTCCTACGAGCAGTACTTC
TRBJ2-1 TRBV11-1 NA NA CASSFQTQGGQEQFF TGTGCCAGCAGTTTCCAAACTCAGGGAGGTCAGGAGCAGTTCTTC
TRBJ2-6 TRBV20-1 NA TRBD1 CSAKGQTSGANVLTF TGCAGTGCAAAGGGACAGACCTCTGGGGCCAACGTCCTGACTTTC
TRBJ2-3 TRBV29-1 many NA CSGGTGDTDTQYF TGCAGCGGGGGGACGGGCGACACAGATACGCAGTATTTT
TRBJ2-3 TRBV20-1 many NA CSVQVLQLAPRTQYF TGCAGTGTGCAGGTCCTTCAGCTGGCCCCGAGGACGCAGTATTTT
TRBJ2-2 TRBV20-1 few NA CSARDSKGGNTGELFF TGCAGTGCTAGAGATTCTAAGGGGGGAAACACCGGGGAGCTGTTTTTT
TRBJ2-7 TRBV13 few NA CASSIRQSPYEQYF TGTGCCAGCAGCATTCGACAGAGTCCCTACGAGCAGTACTTC
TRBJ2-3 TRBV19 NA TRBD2 CASKGTSGRTTDTQYF TGTGCCAGTAAAGGTACTAGCGGGAGGACTACAGATACGCAGTATTTT
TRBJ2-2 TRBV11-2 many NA CASSRRNSWGTLAGELFF TGTGCCAGCAGCAGAAGAAACTCATGGGGGACTCTGGCCGGGGAGCTGTTTTTT
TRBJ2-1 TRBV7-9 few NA CASSPPSATSGNEQFF TGTGCCAGCAGCCCACCGTCTGCAACAAGTGGGAATGAGCAGTTCTTC
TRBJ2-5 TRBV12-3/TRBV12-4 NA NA CASSFSTPVADRETQYF TGTGCCAGCAGCTTCTCAACCCCGGTGGCGGACAGAGAAACCCAGTACTTC
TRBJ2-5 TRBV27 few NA CASSFVGQGETQYF TGTGCCAGCAGTTTTGTGGGTCAGGGAGAGACCCAGTACTTC
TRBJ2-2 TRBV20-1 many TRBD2 CSARGTSALNQGTGELFF TGCAGTGCTAGAGGAACTAGCGCACTTAACCAGGGCACCGGGGAGCTGTTTTTT
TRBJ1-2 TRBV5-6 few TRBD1 CASSLAAGGHGYTF TGTGCCAGCAGCTTGGCCGCAGGGGGTCATGGCTACACCTTC
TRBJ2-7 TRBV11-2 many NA CASSLQVGEQYF TGTGCCAGCAGCTTACAGGTGGGGGAGCAGTACTTC
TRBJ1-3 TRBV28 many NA CASSFRPRSGNTIYF TGTGCCAGCAGTTTCAGGCCCCGCTCTGGAAACACCATATATTTT
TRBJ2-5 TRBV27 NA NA CASSPNYNTYQETQYF TGTGCCAGCAGCCCGAACTATAATACGTACCAAGAGACCCAGTACTTC
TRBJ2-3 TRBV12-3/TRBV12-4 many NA CASSPPFGTQYF TGTGCCAGCAGTCCCCCCTTCGGTACGCAGTATTTT
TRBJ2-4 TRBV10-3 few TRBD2 CAISVSREGAVQYF TGTGCCATCAGTGTTTCGCGGGAGGGAGCCGTTCAGTACTTC
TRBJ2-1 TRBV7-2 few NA CASKSLTPIYHEQFF TGTGCCAGCAAGTCGTTAACCCCAATTTACCATGAGCAGTTCTTC
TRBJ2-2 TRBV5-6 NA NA CASSLEGVGELFF TGTGCCAGCAGCTTGGAGGGGGTCGGGGAGCTGTTTTTT
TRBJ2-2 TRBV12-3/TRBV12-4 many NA CASSLAWDLKGELFF TGTGCCAGCAGCCTAGCATGGGACTTAAAAGGGGAGCTGTTTTTT
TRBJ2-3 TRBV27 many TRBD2 CASRLAGAHTDTQYF TGTGCCAGCAGGTTAGCGGGAGCCCACACAGATACGCAGTATTTT
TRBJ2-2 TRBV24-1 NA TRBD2 CATSDSGGVTGELFF TGTGCCACCAGTGACTCGGGAGGGGTCACCGGGGAGCTGTTTTTT